This TCR beta chain was identified in a study of identical twins. Whole-study results and caveats: Zero-insertion analyses could be partly confounded by invariant MAIT and iNKT cells.

V was trimmed by 4 bases and J by 6 bases, leaving 17 bases between them. CDR1 is SGDLS and CDR2 is YYNGEE in the germline V gene. This CDR3 contains 15 residues. Template switching added a universal primer site, and cDNA bore unique molecular identifiers. Via MiXCR, TCRdb re-called the 5' RACE reads, giving one row per CDR3 protein. The table records nearly 900,000 distinct CDR3 sequences, about 12% of them present only once. Of note for this clonotype: The antigen remains undetermined.

This sample also belongs to another study, concerning yellow fever vaccine responses in identical twins.

The receptor was derived from a woman younger than 35 in good health. V is TRBV9 and J is TRBJ2-1; D possibly corresponds to TRBD2 (6 bases). Source material: PBMCs. Written as DNA, the CDR3 is TGTGCCAGCAGCCCCGCGGACTGGGACTCCAATGAGCAGTTCTTC. Amino acid sequence: CASSPADWDSNEQFF.